This T cell receptor (beta chain) was captured in a study of T cell repertoires in cytomegalovirus infection. Study in general: Well-studied HLA-B-restricted CMV epitopes were used in the study alongside recently identified HLA-C-restricted ones.

Each CDR3 protein gets one entry after TCRdb re-called the reads with MiXCR. The sample records roughly 990,000 distinct CDR3 sequences, about 33% being singletons. This clonotype appeared a few times. Antigen: not known. Specimen: cultured CD8+ T cells from PBMCs, collected from culture after CMV antigen stimulation. The TCR was taken from a human donor in good health (CMV status not recorded). Some clones in this sample may be carry-over from other donors' samples.

CDR3: CASSLVDGTAYGYTF. DNA of the CDR3: TGTGCCAGCAGCCTAGTAGATGGGACTGCTTATGGCTACACCTTC. V and J are TRBV7-2 and TRBJ1-2, with a tentative D call TRBD1 (5 bases). CDR3 length: 15 residues. V was pared by 5 bases and J by 5 bases, with 18 bases between. CDR1 SGHTA and CDR2 FQGNSA come from the germline V gene.